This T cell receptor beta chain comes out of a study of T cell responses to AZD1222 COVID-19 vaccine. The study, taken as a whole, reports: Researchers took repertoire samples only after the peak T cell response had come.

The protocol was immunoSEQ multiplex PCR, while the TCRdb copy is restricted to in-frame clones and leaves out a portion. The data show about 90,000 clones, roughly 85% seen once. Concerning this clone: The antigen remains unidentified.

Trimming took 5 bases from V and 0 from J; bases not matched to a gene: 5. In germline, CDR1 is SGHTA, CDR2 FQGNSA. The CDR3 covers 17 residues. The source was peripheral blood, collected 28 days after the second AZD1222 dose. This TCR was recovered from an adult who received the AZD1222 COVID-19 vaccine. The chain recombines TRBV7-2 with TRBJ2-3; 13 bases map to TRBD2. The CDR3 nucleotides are TGTGCCAGCAGCCTTGGGACTAGCGGGACTAGCACAGATACGCAGTATTTT. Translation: CASSLGTSGTSTDTQYF.